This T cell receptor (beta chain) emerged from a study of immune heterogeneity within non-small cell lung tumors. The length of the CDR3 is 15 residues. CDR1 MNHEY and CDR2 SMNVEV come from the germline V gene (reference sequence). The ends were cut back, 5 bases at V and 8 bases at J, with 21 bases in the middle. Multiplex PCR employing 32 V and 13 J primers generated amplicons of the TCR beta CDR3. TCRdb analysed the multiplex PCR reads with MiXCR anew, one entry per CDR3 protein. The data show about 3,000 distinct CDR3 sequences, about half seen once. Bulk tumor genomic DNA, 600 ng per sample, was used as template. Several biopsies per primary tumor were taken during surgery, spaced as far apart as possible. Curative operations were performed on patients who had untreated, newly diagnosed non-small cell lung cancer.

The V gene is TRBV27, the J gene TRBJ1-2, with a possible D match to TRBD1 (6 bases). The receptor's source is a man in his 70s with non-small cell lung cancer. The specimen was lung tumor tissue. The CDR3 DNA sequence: TGTGCCAGCAGTAAAACCGGGGGGGCTCGACGCGGCTACACCTTC. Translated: CASSKTGGARRGYTF.